This T cell receptor (beta chain) was recovered during a study of T cells in Graves' hyperthyroidism and ophthalmopathy. Whole-study findings and limits: Ophthalmopathy prediction by the model preceded onset by a median roughly 6.3 months.

9.5 to 10 ml fresh peripheral blood yielded the PBMCs. CDR3 length: 13 residues. CDR1 and CDR2 (germline): ENHRY, SYGVKD. The V end lost 0 bases, the J end lost 6 bases, and 6 bases lay between the germline ends. From RNA transcripts, TCR beta CDR3 regions were amplified. A first-round RT-PCR of the TCR CDR3 used the HTBI primer set. TCRdb re-analysed the multiplex PCR reads in MiXCR, keeping a single row per CDR3 protein. This table has about 330,000 distinct CDR3 sequences, roughly an eighth appearing once. As to this clonotype: What it recognizes is unknown.

The chain is built from TRBV10-3 and TRBJ1-5; D remains ambiguous. The specimen sequenced was blood. The TCR sequence derives from a woman between 35 and 50 years old with Graves' ophthalmopathy. The CDR3 nucleotides read TGTGCCATCAGTGAGTCAGAGCGTCAGCCCCAGCATTTT. This gives the protein CAISESERQPQHF.